The T cell receptor beta chain described here comes from a study of T cell clonotyping in hematopoietic cell transplantation. Findings of the study overall: At the given depth, recipient repertoires were over 97% de novo clonotypes. Higher Inverse Simpson Index values in graft donor and pretransplant recipient predicted broader posttransplant TCR diversity. After transplant, recipient diversity fell while pathologically expanded clonotypes grew through day 180.

In this sample, this clone turned up once. Its antigen remains unidentified. Germline-derived CDR1 and CDR2 are SGHVS and FQNEAQ. The CDR3 runs to 16 residues. The V and J ends lost 1 base and 4 bases respectively, with 14 bases between them. Blood collection times were about day -28 and days 30, 100, 180 posttransplant. The data were produced by immunoSEQ multiplex PCR, yet TCRdb's version contains in-frame clones alone and is incomplete. The sample has thousands of clones, 65% to 70% seen once. This sequence joins TRBV7-8 and TRBJ1-5, with D perhaps matching TRBD1 (5 bases). The specimen comprised PBMCs, sampled 180 days after allogeneic stem cell transplant. This sequence was found in a male patient between 50 and 60 years old who had an allogeneic stem cell transplant from an unrelated donor, so the T cells may come from the graft donor. Some clones in this sample may be carry-over from other donors' samples. In DNA, the CDR3 is TGTGCCAGCAGCTTAGGTGCTGGGCAGGGAAATCAGCCCCAGCATTTT. Translated: CASSLGAGQGNQPQHF.